This TCR beta chain is drawn from a study of blood T cell repertoires in COVID-19. Produced via immunoSEQ multiplex PCR; TCRdb's table is partial and in-frame only. Found here are under 250,000 clones, 75% to 90% of them singletons; the top ten hold about 6.5%. The V and J ends lost 3 bases and 7 bases, in that order; junction bases with no gene match: 9. Germline-derived CDR1 and CDR2 are KGHSH and LQKENI. The CDR3 is 14 residues long. The TCR originated in a man in his 60s who had recovered from COVID-19. Sequenced: peripheral blood. The rearrangement links TRBV18 to TRBJ2-7; TRBD1 aligns across 7 bases. For the CDR3, the DNA is TGTGCCAGCTCACCGGGACAGCACCCTGATGAGCAGTACTTC. Its protein is CASSPGQHPDEQYF.